This TCR beta chain comes out of a study of T cells in Graves' hyperthyroidism and ophthalmopathy. Study results and limitations: In the blood, most expanded thyroid clonotypes above 0.001 appeared as well.

Researchers amplified the TCR beta CDR3 regions from RNA transcripts. The HTBI primer set was used in a first-round RT-PCR of the TCR CDR3. TCRdb redid the calling of the multiplex PCR reads with MiXCR, one entry per CDR3 protein. The table has 550,000 to 700,000 distinct CDR3 sequences, 46% seen once. As for this clonotype: The antigen is not known.

Lactation, pregnancy, other autoimmune disease or uncontrolled infection led to exclusion of patients. Thyroid ultrasound and orbital computed tomography, with clinical symptoms and serum thyroxine and TRAb, informed diagnoses. With 5 bases removed from V and 2 bases from J, the gap between germline ends came to 14 bases. The CDR3 loop spans 15 amino acids. CDR1 and CDR2 from the germline V gene are KGHDR and SFDVKD. Sequenced sample: peripheral blood or thyroid tissue (not recorded which). The V and J genes are TRBV24-1 and TRBJ1-2, with D maybe TRBD1 (6 bases). The source is an adult woman with Graves' disease, either hyperthyroidism or ophthalmopathy (not recorded which). The CDR3 nucleotides read TGTGCCACCAGTGCGGGGGGACAAACAAACTATGGCTACACCTTC. Its protein product is CATSAGGQTNYGYTF.